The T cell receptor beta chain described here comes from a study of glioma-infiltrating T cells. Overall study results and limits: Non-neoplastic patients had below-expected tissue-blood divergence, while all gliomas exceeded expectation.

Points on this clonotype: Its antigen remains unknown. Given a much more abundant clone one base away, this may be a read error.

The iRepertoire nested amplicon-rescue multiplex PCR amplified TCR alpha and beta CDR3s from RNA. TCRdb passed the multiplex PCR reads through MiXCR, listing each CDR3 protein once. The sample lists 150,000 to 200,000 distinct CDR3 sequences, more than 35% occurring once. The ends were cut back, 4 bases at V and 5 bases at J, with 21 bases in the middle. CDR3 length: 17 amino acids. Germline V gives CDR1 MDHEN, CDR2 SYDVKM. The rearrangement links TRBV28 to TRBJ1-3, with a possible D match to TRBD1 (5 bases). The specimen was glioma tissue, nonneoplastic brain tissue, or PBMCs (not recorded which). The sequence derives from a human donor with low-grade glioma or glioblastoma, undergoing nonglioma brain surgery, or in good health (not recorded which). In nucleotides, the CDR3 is TGTGCCAGCAGTTCACCCAAACCCGGGGGGGGTCGAAACACCATATATTTT. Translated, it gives CASSSPKPGGGRNTIYF.